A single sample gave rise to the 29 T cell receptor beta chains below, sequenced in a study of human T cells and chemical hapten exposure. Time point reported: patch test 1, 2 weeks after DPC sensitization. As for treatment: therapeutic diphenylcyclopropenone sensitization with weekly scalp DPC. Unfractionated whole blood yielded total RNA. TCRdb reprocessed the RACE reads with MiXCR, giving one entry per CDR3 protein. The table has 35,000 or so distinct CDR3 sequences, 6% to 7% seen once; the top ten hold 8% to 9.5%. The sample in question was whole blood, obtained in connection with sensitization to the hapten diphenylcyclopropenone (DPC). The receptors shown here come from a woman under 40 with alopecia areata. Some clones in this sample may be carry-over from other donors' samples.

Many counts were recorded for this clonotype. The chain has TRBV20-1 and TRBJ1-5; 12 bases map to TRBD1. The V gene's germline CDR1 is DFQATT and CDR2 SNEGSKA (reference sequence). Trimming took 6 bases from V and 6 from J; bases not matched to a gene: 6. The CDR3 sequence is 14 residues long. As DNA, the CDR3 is TGCAGTGCCAAGGGGACAGGGGGCGTTCAGCCCCAGCATTTT. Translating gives CSAKGTGGVQPQHF.

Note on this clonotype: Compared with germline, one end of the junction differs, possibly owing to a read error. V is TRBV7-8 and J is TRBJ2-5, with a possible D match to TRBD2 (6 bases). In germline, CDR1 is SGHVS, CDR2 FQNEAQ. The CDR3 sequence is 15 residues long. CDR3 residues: CASSLLGGVGETQYF. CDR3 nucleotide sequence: TGTGCTAGCAGCTTACTCGGGGGAGTTGGGGAGACCCAGTACTTC.

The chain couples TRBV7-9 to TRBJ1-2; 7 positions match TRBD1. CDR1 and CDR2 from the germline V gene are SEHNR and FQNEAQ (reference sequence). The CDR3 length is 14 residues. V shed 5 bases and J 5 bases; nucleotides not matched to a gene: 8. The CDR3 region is CASSPTGQTYGYTF. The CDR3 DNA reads TGTGCCAGCAGCCCGACAGGGCAAACTTATGGCTACACCTTC.

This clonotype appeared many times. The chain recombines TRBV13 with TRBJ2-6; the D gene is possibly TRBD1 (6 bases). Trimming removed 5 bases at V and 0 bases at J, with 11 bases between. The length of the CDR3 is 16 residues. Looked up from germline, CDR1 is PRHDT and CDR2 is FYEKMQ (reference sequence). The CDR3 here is CASSGDILSGANVLTF. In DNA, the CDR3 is TGTGCCAGCAGCGGGGACATACTCTCTGGGGCCAACGTCCTGACTTTC. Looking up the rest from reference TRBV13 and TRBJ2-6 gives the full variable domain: AAGVIQSPRHLIKEKRETATLKCYPIPRHDTVYWYQQGPGQDPQFLISFYEKMQSDKGSIPDRFSAQQFSDYHSELNMSSLELGDSALYFCASSGDILSGANVLTFGAGSRLTVL.

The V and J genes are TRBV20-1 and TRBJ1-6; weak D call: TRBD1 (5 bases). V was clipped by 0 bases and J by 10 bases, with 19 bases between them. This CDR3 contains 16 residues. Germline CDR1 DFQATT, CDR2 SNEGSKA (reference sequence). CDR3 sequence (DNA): TGCAGTGCTAGAGAGGGTTCCGGGACCAAAGGCTCACCCCTCCACTTT. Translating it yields CSAREGSGTKGSPLHF.

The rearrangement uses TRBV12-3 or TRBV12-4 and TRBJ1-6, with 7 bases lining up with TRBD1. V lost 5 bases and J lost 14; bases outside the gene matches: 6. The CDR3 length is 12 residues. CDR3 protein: CASSRDRATLHF. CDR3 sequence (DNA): TGTGCCAGCAGTCGCGACAGGGCAACCCTCCACTTT.

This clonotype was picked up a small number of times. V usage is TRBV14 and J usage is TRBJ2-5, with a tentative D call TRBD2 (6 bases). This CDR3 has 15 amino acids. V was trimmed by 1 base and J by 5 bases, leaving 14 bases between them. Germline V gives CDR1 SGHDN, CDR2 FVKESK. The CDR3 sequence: CASSQGGTYGETQYF. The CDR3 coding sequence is TGTGCCAGCAGCCAAGGAGGGACTTATGGGGAGACCCAGTACTTC.

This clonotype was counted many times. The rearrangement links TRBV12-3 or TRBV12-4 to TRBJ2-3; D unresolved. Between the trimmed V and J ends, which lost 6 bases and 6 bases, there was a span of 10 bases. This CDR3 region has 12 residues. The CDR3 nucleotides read TGTGCCAGCAGCCCTCTAAGGGATACGCAGTATTTT. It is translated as CASSPLRDTQYF.

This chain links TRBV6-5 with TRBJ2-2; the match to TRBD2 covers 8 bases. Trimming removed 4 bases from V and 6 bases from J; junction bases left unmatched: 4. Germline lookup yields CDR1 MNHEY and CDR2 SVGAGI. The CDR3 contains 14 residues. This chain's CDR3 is CASSSTSAAGELFF. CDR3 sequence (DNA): TGTGCCAGCAGTTCGACTAGCGCGGCCGGGGAGCTGTTTTTT.

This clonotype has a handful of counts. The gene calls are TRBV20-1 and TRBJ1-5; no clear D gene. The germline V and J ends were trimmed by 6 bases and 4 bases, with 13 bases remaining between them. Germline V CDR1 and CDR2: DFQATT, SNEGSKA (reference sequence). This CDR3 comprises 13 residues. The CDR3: CSATGSWNQPQHF. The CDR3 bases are TGCAGTGCCACCGGGAGCTGGAATCAGCCCCAGCATTTT.

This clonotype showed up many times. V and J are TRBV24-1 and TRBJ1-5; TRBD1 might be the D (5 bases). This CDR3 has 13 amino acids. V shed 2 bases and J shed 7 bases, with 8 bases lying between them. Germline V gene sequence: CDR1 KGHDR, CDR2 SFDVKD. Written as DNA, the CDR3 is TGTGCCACCAGTGATTCGGAGGGGCAGCCCCAGCATTTT. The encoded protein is CATSDSEGQPQHF.

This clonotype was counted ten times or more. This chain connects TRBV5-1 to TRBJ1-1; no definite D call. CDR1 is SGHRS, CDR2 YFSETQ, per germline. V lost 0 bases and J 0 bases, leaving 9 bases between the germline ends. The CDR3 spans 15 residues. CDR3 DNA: TGCGCCAGCAGCTTGGTCCTGGGGTTGAACACTGAAGCTTTCTTT. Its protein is CASSLVLGLNTEAFF.

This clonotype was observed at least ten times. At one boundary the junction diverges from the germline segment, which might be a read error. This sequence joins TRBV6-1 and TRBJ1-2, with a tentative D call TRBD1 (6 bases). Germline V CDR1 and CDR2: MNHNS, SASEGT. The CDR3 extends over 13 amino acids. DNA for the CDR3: TGTGCCAGCAGTGAGTCGCAGGGGTCACTGTGGGCCTTC. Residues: CASSESQGSLWAF.

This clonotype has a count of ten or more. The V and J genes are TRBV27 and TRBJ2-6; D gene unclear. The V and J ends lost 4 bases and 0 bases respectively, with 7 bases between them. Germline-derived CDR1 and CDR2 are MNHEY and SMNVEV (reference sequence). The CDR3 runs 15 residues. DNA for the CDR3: TGTGCCAGCAGTTCTTTGAACTCTGGGGCCAACGTCCTGACTTTC. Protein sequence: CASSSLNSGANVLTF.

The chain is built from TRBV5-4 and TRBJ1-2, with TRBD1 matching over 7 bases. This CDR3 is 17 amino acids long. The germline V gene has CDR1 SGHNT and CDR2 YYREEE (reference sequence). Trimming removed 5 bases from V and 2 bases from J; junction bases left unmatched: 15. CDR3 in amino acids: CASRNPLTDRRNYGYTF. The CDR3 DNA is TGTGCCAGCAGGAACCCTTTAACGGACAGGCGGAACTATGGCTACACCTTC.

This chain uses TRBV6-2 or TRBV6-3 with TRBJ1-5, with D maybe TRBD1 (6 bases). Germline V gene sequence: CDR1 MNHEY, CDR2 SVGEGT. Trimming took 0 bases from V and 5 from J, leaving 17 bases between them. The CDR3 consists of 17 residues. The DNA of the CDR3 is TGTGCCAGCAGTTACTCGAGTCCCGGGACACAAGATCAGCCCCAGCATTTT. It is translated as CASSYSSPGTQDQPQHF.

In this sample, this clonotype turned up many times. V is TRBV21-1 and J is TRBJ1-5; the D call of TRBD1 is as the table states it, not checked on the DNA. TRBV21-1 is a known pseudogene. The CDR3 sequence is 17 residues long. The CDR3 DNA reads TGTGCCAGCAGCAAAGACAGGGCTCCTGGGATGGGTCAGCCCCAGCATTTT. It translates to CASSKDRAPGMGQPQHF.

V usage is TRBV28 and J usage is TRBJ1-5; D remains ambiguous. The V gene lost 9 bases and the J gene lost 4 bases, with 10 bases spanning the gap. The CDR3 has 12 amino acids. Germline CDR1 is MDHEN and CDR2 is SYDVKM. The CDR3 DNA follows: TGTGCCAGTTCCGGGGTGAATCAGCCCCAGCATTTT. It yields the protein CASSGVNQPQHF. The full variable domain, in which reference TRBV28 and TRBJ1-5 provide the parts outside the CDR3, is DVKVTQSSRYLVKRTGEKVFLECVQDMDHENMFWYRQDPGLGLRLIYFSYDVKMKEKGDIPEGYSVSREKKERFSLILESASTNQTSMYLCASSGVNQPQHFGDGTRLSIL.

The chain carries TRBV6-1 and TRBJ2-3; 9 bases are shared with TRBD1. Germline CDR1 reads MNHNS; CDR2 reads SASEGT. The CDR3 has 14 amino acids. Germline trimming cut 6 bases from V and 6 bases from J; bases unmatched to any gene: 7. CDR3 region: CASRVTGTGDTQYF. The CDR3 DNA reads TGTGCCAGCAGGGTCACCGGGACAGGGGATACGCAGTATTTT.

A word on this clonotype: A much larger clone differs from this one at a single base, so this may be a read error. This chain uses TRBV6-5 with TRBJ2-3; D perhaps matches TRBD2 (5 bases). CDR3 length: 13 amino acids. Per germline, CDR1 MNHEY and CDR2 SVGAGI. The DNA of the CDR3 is TGTGCCAGCAGTTACTCGAGGGCAGATAAGCAGTATTTT. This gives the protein CASSYSRADKQYF.

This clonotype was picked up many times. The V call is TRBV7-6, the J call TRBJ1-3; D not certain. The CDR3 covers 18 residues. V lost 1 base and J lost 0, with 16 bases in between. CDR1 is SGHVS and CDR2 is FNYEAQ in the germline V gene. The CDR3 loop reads CASSLEPREGFSGNTIYF. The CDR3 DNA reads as TGTGCCAGCAGCTTAGAGCCCCGTGAGGGTTTCTCTGGAAACACCATATATTTT.

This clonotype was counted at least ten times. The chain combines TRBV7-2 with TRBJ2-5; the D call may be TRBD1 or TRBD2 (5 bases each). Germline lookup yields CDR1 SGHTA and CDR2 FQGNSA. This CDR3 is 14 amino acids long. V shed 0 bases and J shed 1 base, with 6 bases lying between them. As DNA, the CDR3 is TGTGCCAGCAGCTTAGCGGGGACCCAAGAGACCCAGTACTTC. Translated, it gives CASSLAGTQETQYF.

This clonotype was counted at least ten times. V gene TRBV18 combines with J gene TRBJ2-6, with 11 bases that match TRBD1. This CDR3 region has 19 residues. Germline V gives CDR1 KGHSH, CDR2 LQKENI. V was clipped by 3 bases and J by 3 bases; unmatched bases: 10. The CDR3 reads CASSPSLPGQGDGANVLTF. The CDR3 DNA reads TGTGCCAGCTCACCCTCATTACCGGGACAGGGGGATGGGGCCAACGTCCTGACTTTC.

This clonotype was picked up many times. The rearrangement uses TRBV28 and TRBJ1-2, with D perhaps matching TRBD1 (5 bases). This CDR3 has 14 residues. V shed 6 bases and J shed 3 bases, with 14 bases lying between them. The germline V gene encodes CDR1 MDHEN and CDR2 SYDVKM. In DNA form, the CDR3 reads TGTGCCAGCAGCAATGGGGCGAAGGACTATGGCTACACCTTC. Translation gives CASSNGAKDYGYTF.

This CDR3 reads CSANRGTGPIKPYEQYF. Written as DNA, the CDR3 is TGCAGTGCAAACCGCGGGACAGGTCCGATAAAGCCCTACGAGCAGTACTTC. The rearrangement uses TRBV20-1 and TRBJ2-7, with 8 positions matching TRBD1. Trimming removed 6 bases from V and 2 bases from J; junction bases left unmatched: 18. Looked up from germline, CDR1 is DFQATT and CDR2 is SNEGSKA (reference sequence). This CDR3 has 17 residues.

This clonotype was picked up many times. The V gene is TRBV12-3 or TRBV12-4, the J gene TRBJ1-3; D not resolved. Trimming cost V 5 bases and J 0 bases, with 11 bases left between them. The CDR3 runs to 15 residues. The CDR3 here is CASSGQAPSGNTIYF. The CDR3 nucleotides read TGTGCCAGCAGTGGCCAGGCCCCCTCTGGAAACACCATATATTTT.

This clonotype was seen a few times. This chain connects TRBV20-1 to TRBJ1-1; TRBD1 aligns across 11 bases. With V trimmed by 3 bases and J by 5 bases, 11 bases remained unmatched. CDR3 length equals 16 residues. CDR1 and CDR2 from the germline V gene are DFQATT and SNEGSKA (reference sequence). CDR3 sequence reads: CSARGGQGDYGTEAFF. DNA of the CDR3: TGCAGTGCTAGGGGGGGACAGGGGGATTATGGGACTGAAGCTTTCTTT.

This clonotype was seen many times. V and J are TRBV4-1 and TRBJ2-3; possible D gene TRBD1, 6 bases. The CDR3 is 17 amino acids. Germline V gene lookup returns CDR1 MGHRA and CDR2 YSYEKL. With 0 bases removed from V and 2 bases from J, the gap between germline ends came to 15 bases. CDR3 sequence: CASSQDWNRALTDTQYF. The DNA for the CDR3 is TGCGCCAGCAGCCAAGATTGGAACAGGGCCCTCACAGATACGCAGTATTTT.

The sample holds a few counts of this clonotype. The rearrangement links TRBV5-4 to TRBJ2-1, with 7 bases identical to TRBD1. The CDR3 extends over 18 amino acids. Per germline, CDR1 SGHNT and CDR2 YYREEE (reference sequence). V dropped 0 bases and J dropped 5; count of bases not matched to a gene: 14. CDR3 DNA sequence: TGTGCCAGCAGCTTGGTTAAAACAGGGGACAGCCTCAACAATGAGCAGTTCTTC. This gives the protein CASSLVKTGDSLNNEQFF.